This T cell receptor (beta chain) stems from a study of early stage breast cancer tumors. In its sample, this clone was seen a few times. The antigen is undetermined. Each sample had two DNA replicates, roughly 0.48 ug blood or 1.5 ug tissue. Data came from immunoSEQ multiplex PCR; TCRdb stores just in-frame clones and leaves some out. Among around 40,000 clones listed, around 68% were seen once. Study-level points and caveats: In about 90% of the 16 patients, blood comparison separated tumor from normal breast. Most shared enriched TCRB sequences were commonly generated ones.

The germline gives CDR1 SGHDT, CDR2 YYEEEE. V lost 5 bases and J lost 10, with 16 bases in between. This CDR3 has 13 residues. This sequence originates from a person in their sixties with breast cancer. This rearrangement joins TRBV5-6 to TRBJ1-5, with unresolved D. The sample was blood. CDR3 nucleotides: TGTGCCAGCAGTTGGAGGACGGCGGAACCCCAGCATTTT. It yields the protein CASSWRTAEPQHF.